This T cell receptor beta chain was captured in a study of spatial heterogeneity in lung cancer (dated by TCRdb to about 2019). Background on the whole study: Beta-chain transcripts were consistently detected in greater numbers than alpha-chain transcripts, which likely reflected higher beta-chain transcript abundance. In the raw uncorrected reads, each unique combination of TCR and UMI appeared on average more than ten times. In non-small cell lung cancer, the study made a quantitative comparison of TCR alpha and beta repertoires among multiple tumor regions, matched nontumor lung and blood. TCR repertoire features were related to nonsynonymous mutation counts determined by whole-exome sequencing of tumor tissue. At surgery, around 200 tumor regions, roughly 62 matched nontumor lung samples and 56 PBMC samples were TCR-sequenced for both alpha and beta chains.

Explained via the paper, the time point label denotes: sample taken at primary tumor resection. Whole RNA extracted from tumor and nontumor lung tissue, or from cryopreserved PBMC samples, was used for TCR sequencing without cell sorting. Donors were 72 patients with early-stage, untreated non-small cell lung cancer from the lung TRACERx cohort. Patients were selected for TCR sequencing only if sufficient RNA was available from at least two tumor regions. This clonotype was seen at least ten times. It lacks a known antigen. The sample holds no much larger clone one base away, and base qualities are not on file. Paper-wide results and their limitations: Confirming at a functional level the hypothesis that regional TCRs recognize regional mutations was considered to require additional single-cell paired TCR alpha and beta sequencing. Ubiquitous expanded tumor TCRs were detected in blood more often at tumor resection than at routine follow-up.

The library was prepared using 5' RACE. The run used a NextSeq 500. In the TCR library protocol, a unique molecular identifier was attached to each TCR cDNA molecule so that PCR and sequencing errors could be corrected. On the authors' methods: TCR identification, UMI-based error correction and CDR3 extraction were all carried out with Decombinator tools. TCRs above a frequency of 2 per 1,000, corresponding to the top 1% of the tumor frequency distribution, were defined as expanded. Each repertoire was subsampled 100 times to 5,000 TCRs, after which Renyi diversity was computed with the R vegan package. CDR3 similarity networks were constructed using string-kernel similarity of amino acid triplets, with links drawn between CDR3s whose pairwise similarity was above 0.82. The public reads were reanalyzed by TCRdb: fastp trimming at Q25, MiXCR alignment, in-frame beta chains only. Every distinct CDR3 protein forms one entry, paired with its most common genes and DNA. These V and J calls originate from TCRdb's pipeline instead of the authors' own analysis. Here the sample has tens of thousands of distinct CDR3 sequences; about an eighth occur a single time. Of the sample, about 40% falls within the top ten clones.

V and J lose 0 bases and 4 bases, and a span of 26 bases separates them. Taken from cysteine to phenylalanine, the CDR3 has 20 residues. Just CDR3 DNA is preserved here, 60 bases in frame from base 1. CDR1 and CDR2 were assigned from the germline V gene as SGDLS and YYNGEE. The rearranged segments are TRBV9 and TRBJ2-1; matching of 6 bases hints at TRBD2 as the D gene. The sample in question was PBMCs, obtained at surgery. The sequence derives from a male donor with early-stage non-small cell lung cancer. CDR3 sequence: CASSVDIPENSGNLYNEQFF. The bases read TGTGCCAGCAGCGTAGATATCCCGGAGAATAGCGGAAACCTTTACAATGAGCAGTTCTTC.